These 27 T cell receptor beta chains came from one sample sequenced in a study of control samples from healthy donors and cancer patients. Assay: immunoSEQ multiplex PCR; the TCRdb copy retains only in-frame clones and omits some. This repertoire shows about 120,000 clones, about 90% found once; its top ten account for about 2.7%. Sequencing input: blood. All receptors derive from a man aged 55-75 years in good health.

V usage is TRBV28 and J usage is TRBJ1-6; 7 bases are a match to TRBD1. Trimming took 6 bases from V and 3 from J; bases not matched to a gene: 8. CDR3 length: 16 amino acids. Germline V gene lookup returns CDR1 MDHEN and CDR2 SYDVKM. CDR3 coding DNA: TGTGCCAGCAGCCCCGGTAGGGACAGCTATAATTCACCCCTCCACTTT. Translation: CASSPGRDSYNSPLHF.

This chain joins TRBV3-1 (or the pseudogene TRBV3-2) and TRBJ2-7, with 10 bases fitting TRBD1. Germline-derived CDR1 and CDR2 are LGHDT and YNNKEL (reference sequence). The CDR3 extends over 18 amino acids. With 0 bases clipped from V and 3 bases from J, the junction kept 11 bases outside the gene matches. CDR3 amino acids: CASSQDCSGQGSHYEQYF. CDR3 nucleotide sequence: TGTGCCAGCAGCCAAGATTGTTCGGGACAGGGGTCCCACTACGAGCAGTACTTC.

The V gene is TRBV5-4, the J gene TRBJ2-2; either TRBD1 or TRBD2 may supply D (5 bases each). V gave up 1 base and J gave up 5 bases, with 18 bases separating them. CDR3 length: 17 residues. Germline values: CDR1 SGHNT, CDR2 YYREEE (reference sequence). The CDR3: CASSLYYGTQGTGELFF. The CDR3 coding sequence is TGTGCCAGCAGCTTGTATTATGGGACCCAAGGGACCGGGGAGCTGTTTTTT.

This chain connects TRBV9 to TRBJ2-7; 8 nucleotides align to TRBD1. Trimming cost V 4 bases and J 6 bases; bases outside gene matches: 9. Germline assignment: CDR1 SGDLS and CDR2 YYNGEE. The CDR3 has 14 amino acids. CDR3 DNA: TGTGCCAGCAGCCCCCGGACAGGGCTCCCCGAGCAGTACTTC. Its protein is CASSPRTGLPEQYF.

The chain joins TRBV28 to TRBJ2-2, with TRBD1 identical over 7 bases. The V gene end was trimmed by 5 bases and the J gene end by 2 bases; junction bases not matched to a gene: 5. The CDR3 covers 15 residues. Looked up from germline, CDR1 is MDHEN and CDR2 is SYDVKM. CDR3 residues: CASSAHRGNTGELFF. CDR3 bases: TGTGCCAGCAGTGCCCACAGGGGAAACACCGGGGAGCTGTTTTTT. Full variable domain (remainder filled in from reference TRBV28 and TRBJ2-2): DVKVTQSSRYLVKRTGEKVFLECVQDMDHENMFWYRQDPGLGLRLIYFSYDVKMKEKGDIPEGYSVSREKKERFSLILESASTNQTSMYLCASSAHRGNTGELFFGEGSRLTVL.

The chain joins TRBV19 to TRBJ1-6; D is possibly TRBD1 (5 bases). The CDR3 has 13 amino acids. V shed 3 bases and J shed 8 bases, with 8 bases lying between them. Germline CDR1 LNHDA, CDR2 SQIVND (reference sequence). CDR3 nucleotide sequence: TGTGCCAGTAGTATCACCAGGGATTCACCCCTCCACTTT. It codes for CASSITRDSPLHF.

This chain joins TRBV6-2 or TRBV6-3 and TRBJ1-1, with 8 nucleotides matching TRBD1. The CDR3 extends over 14 amino acids. V shed 5 bases, J shed 4 bases, and the junction held 6 bases outside the gene matches. Germline V lookup: CDR1 MNHEY, CDR2 SVGEGT. CDR3 loop: CASSQQGGVTEAFF. The DNA of the CDR3 is TGTGCCAGCAGTCAACAGGGGGGCGTCACTGAAGCTTTCTTT.

The gene calls are TRBV6-5 and TRBJ2-6, with D tentatively TRBD2 (7 bases). V shed 6 bases and J shed 4 bases, with 13 bases lying between them. This CDR3 is built from 15 residues. Per the germline V gene, CDR1 is MNHEY and CDR2 is SVGAGI. The CDR3 protein is CASRIGGAGANVLTF. The CDR3 nucleotides read TGTGCCAGCAGAATAGGGGGGGCCGGGGCCAACGTCCTGACTTTC.

V gene TRBV30 combines with J gene TRBJ2-4; TRBD2 matches 10 bases. The CDR3 length is 19 residues. Unmatched junction bases numbered 19, after V lost 8 bases and J lost 0 bases. Germline V CDR1 and CDR2: GTSNPN, SVGIG (reference sequence). CDR3 sequence (DNA): TGTGCCCGGCGCGTGTGGCTAGCGGGGGTCTCACTAGCCAAAAACATTCAGTACTTC. This encodes CARRVWLAGVSLAKNIQYF.

The CDR3 nucleotides are TGCGCCAGCAGCCTTCCTAGCGGGGGGTACCTCACAGATACGCAGTATTTT. This translates into CASSLPSGGYLTDTQYF. The chain is built from TRBV5-1 and TRBJ2-3, with 11 bases lining up with TRBD2. Germline trimming cut 4 bases from V and 2 bases from J; bases unmatched to any gene: 9. Per germline, CDR1 SGHRS and CDR2 YFSETQ. The CDR3 length is 17 residues.

The chain recombines TRBV30 with TRBJ1-3; maybe TRBD1 (6 bases). CDR1 and CDR2 from the germline V gene are GTSNPN and SVGIG (reference sequence). V lost 8 bases, J lost 3 bases, and 14 bases lay in between. This CDR3 region has 13 residues. CDR3 loop: CAALTGGGNTIYF. In nucleotides, the CDR3 is TGTGCCGCCCTGACAGGAGGTGGAAACACCATATATTTT.

The chain employs TRBV6-5 and TRBJ1-5; possible D gene TRBD1, 5 bases. V was pared by 4 bases and J by 5 bases, with 15 bases between. Looked up from germline, CDR1 is MNHEY and CDR2 is SVGAGI. This CDR3 has 15 amino acids. In DNA, the CDR3 is TGTGCCAGCAGTTCCCAGTCAGGGCCTTATCAGCCCCAGCATTTT. Translation gives CASSSQSGPYQPQHF.

The chain links TRBV19 to TRBJ2-7; D gene unclear. Germline CDR1 and CDR2: LNHDA and SQIVND (reference sequence). The length of the CDR3 is 13 residues. The germline V and J ends were trimmed by 5 bases and 0 bases, with 8 bases remaining between them. The CDR3 reads CASSVDYSYEQYF. The CDR3 DNA reads as TGTGCCAGTAGTGTGGATTACTCCTACGAGCAGTACTTC.

The J gene is TRBJ1-1, the V gene TRBV19; a weak D match, TRBD1 (5 bases). Per germline, CDR1 LNHDA and CDR2 SQIVND (reference sequence). V was pared by 3 bases and J by 4 bases, with 15 bases between. The CDR3 sequence is 15 residues long. CDR3 amino acids: CASSMSRDATTEAFF. CDR3 coding DNA: TGTGCCAGTAGTATGTCAAGGGACGCGACCACTGAAGCTTTCTTT.

The genes are TRBV7-6 and TRBJ2-2, with 7 bases identical to TRBD2. This CDR3 has 16 amino acids. With 0 bases clipped from V and 1 base from J, the junction kept 2 bases outside the gene matches. Per the germline V gene, CDR1 is SGHVS and CDR2 is FNYEAQ. The CDR3 here is CASSLAGGGNTGELFF. The CDR3 DNA is TGTGCCAGCAGCTTAGCAGGCGGGGGGAACACCGGGGAGCTGTTTTTT.

This rearrangement joins TRBV30 to TRBJ1-6; 8 nucleotides match TRBD1. The CDR3 has 16 amino acids. Germline assignment: CDR1 GTSNPN and CDR2 SVGIG (reference sequence). J lost 9 bases, V lost 0 bases, and 10 bases had no gene match. The CDR3 DNA reads as TGTGCCTGGAGTGTATTCGGACAGGGAGGCATTTCACCCCTCCACTTT. This codes for CAWSVFGQGGISPLHF. The complete variable domain, with remaining parts taken from reference TRBV30 and TRBJ1-6, reads SQTIHQWPATLVQPVGSPLSLECTVEGTSNPNLYWYRQAAGRGLQLLFYSVGIGQISSEVPQNLSASRPQDRQFILSSKKLLLSDSGFYLCAWSVFGQGGISPLHFGNGTRLTVT.

The rearrangement links TRBV3-1 (or the pseudogene TRBV3-2) to TRBJ1-1, with D maybe TRBD1 (6 bases). Between the trimmed V and J ends, which lost 5 bases and 1 base, there was a span of 11 bases. The germline V gene has CDR1 LGHDT and CDR2 YNNKEL (reference sequence). The CDR3 is made up of 14 amino acids. The CDR3, as DNA: TGTGCCAGCAGCTCCGGGACAAAGAACACTGAAGCTTTCTTT. Translation: CASSSGTKNTEAFF.

The V and J genes are TRBV10-3 and TRBJ1-5, with a weak D call TRBD1 (5 bases). Trimming stripped 3 bases from V and 0 bases from J, with 9 bases between. This CDR3 is built from 15 residues. CDR1 is ENHRY and CDR2 is SYGVKD in the germline V gene. CDR3 DNA: TGTGCCATCAGTGAATCAGGGCGTAGCAATCAGCCCCAGCATTTT. Its translation is CAISESGRSNQPQHF.

In DNA, the CDR3 is TGTGCCAGCAGCTTAGGATGGAACACCTACGAGCAGTACTTC. Amino acids: CASSLGWNTYEQYF. J is TRBJ2-7 and V is TRBV7-9; D is undetermined. Deletions cut 1 base from V and 2 bases from J, with 9 bases between. Germline lookup yields CDR1 SEHNR and CDR2 FQNEAQ (reference sequence). The CDR3 is 14 amino acids.

The chain uses TRBV23-1 and TRBJ1-1; 10 bases line up with TRBD1. TRBV23-1 is recorded as an ORF, its role being uncertain. This CDR3 has 16 amino acids. V was clipped by 9 bases and J by 0 bases; unmatched bases: 10. The CDR3 region has the DNA TGCGCCAGTCAACAGGGACAGGGGTTAATGAACACTGAAGCTTTCTTT. It specifies CASQQGQGLMNTEAFF.

This rearrangement joins TRBV28 to TRBJ1-1; D is ambiguous. CDR1 is MDHEN, CDR2 SYDVKM, per germline. The CDR3 totals 13 residues. Trimming cost V 7 bases and J 0 bases, with 9 bases left between them. The CDR3 here is CASIGPVNTEAFF. CDR3 sequence (DNA): TGTGCCAGCATAGGTCCGGTGAACACTGAAGCTTTCTTT. The full variable domain, completed using reference TRBV28 and TRBJ1-1, is DVKVTQSSRYLVKRTGEKVFLECVQDMDHENMFWYRQDPGLGLRLIYFSYDVKMKEKGDIPEGYSVSREKKERFSLILESASTNQTSMYLCASIGPVNTEAFFGQGTRLTVV.

The count of this clone is one. DNA of the CDR3: TGTGCCAGCAGTTCCAGGGAGAGGAGCTACGAGCAGTACTTC. It is translated as CASSSRERSYEQYF. The J gene is TRBJ2-7, the V gene TRBV28, with D tentatively TRBD1 or TRBD2 (5 bases each). V lost 4 bases and J 3 bases, leaving 13 bases between the germline ends. The CDR3 totals 14 residues. Germline V gene data show CDR1 as MDHEN and CDR2 as SYDVKM.

The CDR3 is CASSPPRVGELFF. The DNA for the CDR3 is TGTGCCAGCTCACCACCAAGAGTCGGGGAGCTGTTTTTT. The chain employs TRBV18 and TRBJ2-2; no clear D gene. The germline V gene encodes CDR1 KGHSH and CDR2 LQKENI. This CDR3 contains 13 residues. V lost 0 bases and J 7 bases, leaving 6 bases between the germline ends.

The V call is TRBV30, the J call TRBJ1-2; D remains ambiguous. Trimming stripped 2 bases from V and 5 bases from J, with 6 bases between. Germline assignment: CDR1 GTSNPN and CDR2 SVGIG (reference sequence). This CDR3 is 11 amino acids long. This CDR3 is CAWSLQYGYTF. As DNA, the CDR3 is TGTGCCTGGAGTCTTCAGTATGGCTACACCTTC.

V usage is TRBV29-1 and J usage is TRBJ2-3; 12 bases line up with TRBD2. The germline gives CDR1 SQVTM, CDR2 ANQGSEA. The V and J ends lost 3 bases and 2 bases, in that order; junction bases with no gene match: 6. The CDR3 is 16 amino acids. The CDR3 bases are TGCAGCGTTGAGTTAACTAGCGGGGGGACCACAGATACGCAGTATTTT. This sequence encodes CSVELTSGGTTDTQYF.

The chain couples TRBV18 to TRBJ1-2, with TRBD1 as a possible D gene (6 bases). V dropped 3 bases and J dropped 4 bases, with 15 bases sitting between them. CDR3 length: 15 residues. The germline CDR1 and CDR2 sequences are KGHSH and LQKENI. CDR3 amino acids: CASSPPGHALYGYTF. In DNA form, the CDR3 reads TGTGCCAGCTCACCTCCGGGACACGCACTCTATGGCTACACCTTC.

The chain is built from TRBV7-2 and TRBJ1-1, with TRBD1 as a possible D gene (5 bases). Trimming took off 2 bases at V and 0 bases at J, with 10 bases between the two ends. There are 15 residues in the CDR3. Germline V lookup: CDR1 SGHTA, CDR2 FQGNSA. The CDR3 region is CASSLNGALNTEAFF. Here the CDR3 DNA reads TGTGCCAGCAGCTTAAATGGGGCCTTGAACACTGAAGCTTTCTTT. Combining the CDR3 with reference TRBV7-2 and TRBJ1-1 gives the whole variable domain GAGVSQSPSNKVTEKGKDVELRCDPISGHTALYWYRQSLGQGLEFLIYFQGNSAPDKSGLPSDRFSAERTGGSVSTLTIQRTQQEDSAVYLCASSLNGALNTEAFFGQGTRLTVV.